This T cell receptor (beta chain) originates from a study of blood T cell repertoires in COVID-19 (TCRdb year 2020). Regarding the research as a whole: Collaborator samples came from the United States, Italy and Spain and covered acute and convalescent phases of COVID-19. Where available, HLA class I and class II types were obtained from metadata supplied by the sample provider rather than from assay-based typing. A freely available public database, intended as a resource for researchers studying the immune response to SARS-CoV-2, is where the repertoires were released. Subjects who had been exposed to COVID-19, were actively infected with it, or had recovered from it provided the deeply sampled blood TCRbeta repertoires that made up the dataset. The samples were drawn from the first 160 participants of the ongoing ImmuneRACE study and from 1,254 subjects provided by 6 global collaborators. A de-identified subject ID, COVID-19 status, age in years and sex were almost always included in the sample metadata. The prospective study material was composed of cDNA or gDNA derived from T cells, B-cell-depleted T cells, or PBMCs. Findings and caveats that apply to the study as a whole: How much clinical and demographic metadata was included differed by source and by participant, and the metadata was provided uncurated.

This clone was observed once. Its recognized antigen is unknown. No base quality values were provided; no much bigger clone lies one nucleotide off. TCRbeta CDR3 regions were amplified from genomic DNA by means of the immunoSEQ Assay, a bias-controlled multiplex PCR. The study's processing was this. Within the assay, amplification of reference gene primers was used to estimate how many nucleated cells each sample contained. Sequence reads were collapsed and filtered to measure the absolute abundance of every unique TCRbeta CDR3 rearrangement. For each sample, productive Simpson clonality was calculated as the square root of Simpson's diversity index across productive rearrangements. The table comes from immuneACCESS by way of TCRdb, which keeps in-frame sequences with V and J called. Part of the clones is missing from these tables; in studies checked, under half for an unresolved V gene and the rest for unknown reasons. D and trimming were read from the DNA, whereas the V and J calls and clone size are those reported in that table. The sample contains more than 90,000 clones, under 90% of them found a single time. Together, the top ten hold more than 20% of the sample.

The collaborating institutions used their own protocols to collect whole blood in K2EDTA tubes. For TCRbeta analysis, collaborators shipped samples as frozen whole blood, isolated PBMCs, or DNA extracted from either of those sample types. CDR1 and CDR2 are drawn from the germline V gene (reference sequence): SGHNT, YYREEE. V sheds 4 bases and J sheds 2 bases, leaving 10 bases between their ends. The CDR3, cysteine through phenylalanine, is 15 amino acids long. Here the CDR3 DNA is all that survives: 45 bases in frame from base 1. The specimen was peripheral blood. The sequence came from a human donor in a cohort sampled during active COVID-19. The sequence is built from TRBV5-4 and TRBJ2-6, with an unclear D gene assignment. The CDR3 region reads CASSDSRAGANVLTF. The DNA sequence is given as TGTGCCAGCAGCGATTCACGGGCTGGGGCCAACGTCCTGACTTTC.